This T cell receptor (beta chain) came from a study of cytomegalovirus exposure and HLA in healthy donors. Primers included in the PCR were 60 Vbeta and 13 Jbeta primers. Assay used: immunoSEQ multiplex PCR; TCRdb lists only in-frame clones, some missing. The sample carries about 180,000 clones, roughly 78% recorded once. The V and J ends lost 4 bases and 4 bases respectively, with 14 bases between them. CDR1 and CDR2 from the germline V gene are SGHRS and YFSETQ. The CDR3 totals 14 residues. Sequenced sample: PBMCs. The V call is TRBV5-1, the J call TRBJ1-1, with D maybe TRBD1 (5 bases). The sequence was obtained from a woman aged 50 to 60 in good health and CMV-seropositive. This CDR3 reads CASSPLPGGTEAFF. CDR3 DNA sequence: TGCGCCAGCAGCCCCCTCCCGGGGGGCACTGAAGCTTTCTTT.